This TCR beta chain was captured by sequencing in a study of shared clonotypes between healthy human individuals. With 2 bases removed from V and 0 bases from J, the gap between germline ends came to 10 bases. Germline V lookup: CDR1 SEHNR, CDR2 FQNEAQ (reference sequence). The CDR3 contains 15 residues. Cells designated naive CD8 were CD45RO-negative and were positively selected for CCR7, with terminally differentiated effector memory CD45RA+ cells excluded. Method: immunoSEQ multiplex PCR; TCRdb's copy keeps in-frame clones and lacks some. The table includes some 2,100,000 clones, approximately 94% detected once.

The sequenced sample was naive CD8+ T cells from PBMCs. The chain is built from TRBV7-9 and TRBJ1-1; D unclear. This clonotype originated in a young man in good health. Some clones in this sample may be carry-over from other donors' samples. CDR3 residues: CASSLSVPMNTEAFF. For the CDR3, the DNA is TGTGCCAGCAGCTTAAGTGTCCCTATGAACACTGAAGCTTTCTTT. Variable domain in full (rest from reference TRBV7-9 and TRBJ1-1): DTGVSQNPRHKITKRGQNVTFRCDPISEHNRLYWYRQTLGQGPEFLTYFQNEAQLEKSRLLSDRFSAERPKGSFSTLEIQRTEQGDSAMYLCASSLSVPMNTEAFFGQGTRLTVV.